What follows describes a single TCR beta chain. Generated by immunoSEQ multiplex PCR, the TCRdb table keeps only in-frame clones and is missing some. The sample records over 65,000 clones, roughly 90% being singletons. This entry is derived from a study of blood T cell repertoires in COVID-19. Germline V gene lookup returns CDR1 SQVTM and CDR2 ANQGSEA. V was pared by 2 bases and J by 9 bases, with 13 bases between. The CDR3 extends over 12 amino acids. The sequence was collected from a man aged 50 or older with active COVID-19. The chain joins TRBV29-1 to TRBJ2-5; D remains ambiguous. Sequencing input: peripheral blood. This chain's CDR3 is CSVEFVGWAQYF. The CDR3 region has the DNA TGCAGCGTTGAATTTGTCGGGTGGGCCCAGTACTTC.